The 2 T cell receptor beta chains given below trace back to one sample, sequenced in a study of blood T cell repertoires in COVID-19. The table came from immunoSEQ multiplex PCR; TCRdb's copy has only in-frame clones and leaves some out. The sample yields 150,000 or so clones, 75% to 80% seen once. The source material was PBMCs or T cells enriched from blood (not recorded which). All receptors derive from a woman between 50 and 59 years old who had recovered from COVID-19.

This chain's CDR3 is CAISEFGTGKDTGELFF. The CDR3, as DNA: TGTGCCATCAGTGAGTTCGGGACAGGGAAGGACACCGGGGAGCTGTTTTTT. The rearrangement links TRBV10-3 to TRBJ2-2, with 9 positions matching TRBD1. The junction had 6 bases not matched to a gene; V was cut back by 1 base and J by 3 bases. The CDR3 length is 17 residues. CDR1 is ENHRY and CDR2 is SYGVKD in the germline V gene.

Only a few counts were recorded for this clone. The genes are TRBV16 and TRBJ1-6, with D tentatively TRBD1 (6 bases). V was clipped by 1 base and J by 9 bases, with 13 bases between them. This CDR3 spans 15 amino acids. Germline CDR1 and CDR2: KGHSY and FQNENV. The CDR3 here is CASSQYMTGGSPLHF. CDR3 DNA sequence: TGTGCCAGCAGCCAATATATGACAGGAGGTTCACCCCTCCACTTT.